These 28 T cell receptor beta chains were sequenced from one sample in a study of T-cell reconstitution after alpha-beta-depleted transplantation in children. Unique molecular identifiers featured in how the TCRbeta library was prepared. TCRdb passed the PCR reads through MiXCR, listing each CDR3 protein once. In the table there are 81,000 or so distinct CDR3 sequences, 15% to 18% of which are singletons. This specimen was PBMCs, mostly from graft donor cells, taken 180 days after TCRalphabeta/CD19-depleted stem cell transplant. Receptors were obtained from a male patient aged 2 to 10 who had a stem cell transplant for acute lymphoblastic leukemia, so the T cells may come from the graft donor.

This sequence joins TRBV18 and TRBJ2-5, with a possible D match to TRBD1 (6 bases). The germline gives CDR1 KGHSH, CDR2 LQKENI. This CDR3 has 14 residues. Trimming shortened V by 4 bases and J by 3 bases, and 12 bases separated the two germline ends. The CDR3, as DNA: TGTGCCAGCTCACAAAACCGGGACAAAGAGACCCAGTACTTC. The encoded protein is CASSQNRDKETQYF. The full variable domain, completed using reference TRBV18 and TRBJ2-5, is NAGVMQNPRHLVRRRGQEARLRCSPMKGHSHVYWYRQLPEEGLKFMVYLQKENIIDESGMPKERFSAEFPKEGPSILRIQQVVRGDSAAYFCASSQNRDKETQYFGPGTRLLVL.

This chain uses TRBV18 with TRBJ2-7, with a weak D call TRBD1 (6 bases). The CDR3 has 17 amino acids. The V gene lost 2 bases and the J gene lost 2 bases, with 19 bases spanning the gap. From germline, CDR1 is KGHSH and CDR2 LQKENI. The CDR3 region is CASSPLFGTLDPYEQYF. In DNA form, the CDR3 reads TGTGCCAGCTCACCATTGTTCGGGACACTCGATCCCTACGAGCAGTACTTC.

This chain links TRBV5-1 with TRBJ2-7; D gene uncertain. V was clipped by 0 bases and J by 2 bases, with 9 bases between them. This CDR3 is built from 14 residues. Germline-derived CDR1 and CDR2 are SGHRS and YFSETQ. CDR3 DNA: TGCGCCAGCAGCTTGGTGAGCAGCGCCTACGAGCAGTACTTC. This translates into CASSLVSSAYEQYF. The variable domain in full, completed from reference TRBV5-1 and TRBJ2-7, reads KAGVTQTPRYLIKTRGQQVTLSCSPISGHRSVSWYQQTPGQGLQFLFEYFSETQRNKGNFPGRFSGRQFSNSRSEMNVSTLELGDSALYLCASSLVSSAYEQYFGPGTRLTVT.

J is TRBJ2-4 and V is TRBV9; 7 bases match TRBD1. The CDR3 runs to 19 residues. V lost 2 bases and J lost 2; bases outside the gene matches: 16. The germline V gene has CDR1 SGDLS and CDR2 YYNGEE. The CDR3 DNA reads TGTGCCAGCAGCGTTTTACAGGGGCTATTCCGTTCATCCAAAAACATTCAGTACTTC. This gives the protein CASSVLQGLFRSSKNIQYF.

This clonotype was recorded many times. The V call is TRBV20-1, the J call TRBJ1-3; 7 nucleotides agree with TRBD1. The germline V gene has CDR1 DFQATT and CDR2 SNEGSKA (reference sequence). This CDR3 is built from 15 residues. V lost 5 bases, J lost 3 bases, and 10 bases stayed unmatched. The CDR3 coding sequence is TGCAGTGCTGGCGAGACAGGGTTTTTTGGAAACACCATATATTTT. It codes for CSAGETGFFGNTIYF.

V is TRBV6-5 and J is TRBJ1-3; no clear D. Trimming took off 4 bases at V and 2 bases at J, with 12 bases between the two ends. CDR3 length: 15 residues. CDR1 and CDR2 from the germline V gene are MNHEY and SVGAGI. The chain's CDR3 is CASSCPLDTGNTIYF. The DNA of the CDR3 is TGTGCCAGCAGTTGCCCCCTAGATACTGGAAACACCATATATTTT.

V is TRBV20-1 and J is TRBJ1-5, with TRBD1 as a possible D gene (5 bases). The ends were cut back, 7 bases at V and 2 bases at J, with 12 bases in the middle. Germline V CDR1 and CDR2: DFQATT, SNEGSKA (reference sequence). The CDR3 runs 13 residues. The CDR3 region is CSGADSRNQPQHF. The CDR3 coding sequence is TGCAGTGGGGCCGACAGTCGCAATCAGCCCCAGCATTTT.

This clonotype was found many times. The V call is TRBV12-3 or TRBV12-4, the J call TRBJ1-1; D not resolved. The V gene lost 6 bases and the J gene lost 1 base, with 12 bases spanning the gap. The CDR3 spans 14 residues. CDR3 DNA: TGTGCCAGCAGACGTGACGGGTCGAACACTGAAGCTTTCTTT. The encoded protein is CASRRDGSNTEAFF.

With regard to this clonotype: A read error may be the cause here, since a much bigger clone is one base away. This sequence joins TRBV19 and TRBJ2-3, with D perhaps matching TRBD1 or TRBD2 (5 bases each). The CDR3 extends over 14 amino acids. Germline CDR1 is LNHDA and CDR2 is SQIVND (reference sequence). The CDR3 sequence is CASSESLGDYTQNF. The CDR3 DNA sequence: TGTGCCAGTAGTGAGAGTCTGGGGGATTATACGCAGAATTTT.

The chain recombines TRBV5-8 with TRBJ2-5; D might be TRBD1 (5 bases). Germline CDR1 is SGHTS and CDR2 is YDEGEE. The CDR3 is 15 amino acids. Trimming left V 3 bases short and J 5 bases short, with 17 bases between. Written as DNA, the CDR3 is TGTGCCAGCAGCTCCGGTCCCACAGGAGCGGAGACCCAGTACTTC. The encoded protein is CASSSGPTGAETQYF.

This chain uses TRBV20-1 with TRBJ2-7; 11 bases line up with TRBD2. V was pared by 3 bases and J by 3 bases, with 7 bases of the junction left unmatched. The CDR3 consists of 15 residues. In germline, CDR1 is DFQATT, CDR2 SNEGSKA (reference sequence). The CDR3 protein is CSARVRLAGLYEQYF. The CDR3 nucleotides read TGCAGTGCTAGGGTTAGACTAGCGGGGCTCTACGAGCAGTACTTC.

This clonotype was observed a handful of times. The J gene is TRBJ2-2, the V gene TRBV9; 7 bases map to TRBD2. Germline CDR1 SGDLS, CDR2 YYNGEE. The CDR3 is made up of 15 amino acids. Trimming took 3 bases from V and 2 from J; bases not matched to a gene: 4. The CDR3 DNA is TGTGCCAGCAGCGGGTCGGGAGGAAACACCGGGGAGCTGTTTTTT. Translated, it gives CASSGSGGNTGELFF.

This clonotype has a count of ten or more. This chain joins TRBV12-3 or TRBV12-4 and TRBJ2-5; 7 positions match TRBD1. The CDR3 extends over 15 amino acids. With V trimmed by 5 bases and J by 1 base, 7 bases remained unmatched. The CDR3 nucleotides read TGTGCCAGCAGTCCGAACAGACAGGGCCAAGAGACCCAGTACTTC. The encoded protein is CASSPNRQGQETQYF.

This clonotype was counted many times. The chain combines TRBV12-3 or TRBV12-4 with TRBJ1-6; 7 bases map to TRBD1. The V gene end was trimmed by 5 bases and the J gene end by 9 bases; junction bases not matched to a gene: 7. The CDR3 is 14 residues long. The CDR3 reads CASSRTGEFSPLHF. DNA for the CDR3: TGTGCCAGCAGTCGTACAGGGGAGTTTTCACCCCTCCACTTT.

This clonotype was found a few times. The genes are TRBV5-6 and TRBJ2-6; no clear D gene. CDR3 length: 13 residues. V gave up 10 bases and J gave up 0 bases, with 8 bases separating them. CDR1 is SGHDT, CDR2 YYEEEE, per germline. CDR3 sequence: CAGRTSGANVLTF. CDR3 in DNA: TGTGCCGGAAGGACCTCTGGGGCCAACGTCCTGACTTTC.

In nucleotides, the CDR3 is TGCAGTGCTAGGTCACTAGCGAGCTCCTACAATGAGCAGTTCTTC. Residues: CSARSLASSYNEQFF. The chain has TRBV20-1 and TRBJ2-1, with 7 bases fitting TRBD2. The CDR3 spans 15 residues. The J segment lost 0 bases and the V segment lost 3 bases, leaving 5 bases of the junction unmatched. Per germline, CDR1 DFQATT and CDR2 SNEGSKA (reference sequence).

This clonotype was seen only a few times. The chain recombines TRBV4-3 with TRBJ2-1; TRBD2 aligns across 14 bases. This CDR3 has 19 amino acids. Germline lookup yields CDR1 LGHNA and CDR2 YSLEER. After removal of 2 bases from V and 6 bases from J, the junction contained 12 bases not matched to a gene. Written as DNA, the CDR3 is TGCGCCAGCAGCCAACTAGGACTAGCGGGAGGTGGGGGCGGCAATGAGCAGTTCTTC. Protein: CASSQLGLAGGGGGNEQFF.

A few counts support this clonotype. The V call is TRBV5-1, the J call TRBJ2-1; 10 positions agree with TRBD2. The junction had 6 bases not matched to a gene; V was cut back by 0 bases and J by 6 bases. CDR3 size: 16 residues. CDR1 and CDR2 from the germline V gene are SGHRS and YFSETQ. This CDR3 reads CASSLVLAGAFNEQFF. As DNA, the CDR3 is TGCGCCAGCAGCTTGGTCCTAGCGGGGGCCTTCAATGAGCAGTTCTTC. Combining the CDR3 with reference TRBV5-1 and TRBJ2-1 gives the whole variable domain KAGVTQTPRYLIKTRGQQVTLSCSPISGHRSVSWYQQTPGQGLQFLFEYFSETQRNKGNFPGRFSGRQFSNSRSEMNVSTLELGDSALYLCASSLVLAGAFNEQFFGPGTRLTVL.

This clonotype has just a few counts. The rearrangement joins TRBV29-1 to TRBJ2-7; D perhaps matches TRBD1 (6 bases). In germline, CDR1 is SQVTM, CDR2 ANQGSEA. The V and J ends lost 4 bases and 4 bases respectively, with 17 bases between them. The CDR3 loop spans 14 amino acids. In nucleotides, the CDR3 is TGCAGCGTTGCGGGGCAGGGGAATTGGTACGAGCAGTACTTC. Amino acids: CSVAGQGNWYEQYF.

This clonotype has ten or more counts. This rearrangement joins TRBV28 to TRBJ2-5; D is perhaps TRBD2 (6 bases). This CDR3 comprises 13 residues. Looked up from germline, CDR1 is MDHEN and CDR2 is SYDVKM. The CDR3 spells CSCGKPYQETQYF. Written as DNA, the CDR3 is TGTAGCTGCGGGAAACCGTACCAAGAGACCCAGTACTTC.

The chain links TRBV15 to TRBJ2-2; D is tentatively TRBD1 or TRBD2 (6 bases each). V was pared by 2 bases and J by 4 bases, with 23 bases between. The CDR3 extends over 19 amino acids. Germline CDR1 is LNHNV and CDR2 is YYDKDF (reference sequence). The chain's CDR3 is CATSRRKGDSMRTTGELFF. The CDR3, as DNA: TGTGCCACCAGCAGACGAAAGGGGGACTCGATGAGGACCACCGGGGAGCTGTTTTTT. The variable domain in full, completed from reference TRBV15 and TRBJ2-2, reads DAMVIQNPRYQVTQFGKPVTLSCSQTLNHNVMYWYQQKSSQAPKLLFHYYDKDFNNEADTPDNFQSRRPNTSFCFLDIRSPGLGDTAMYLCATSRRKGDSMRTTGELFFGEGSRLTVL.

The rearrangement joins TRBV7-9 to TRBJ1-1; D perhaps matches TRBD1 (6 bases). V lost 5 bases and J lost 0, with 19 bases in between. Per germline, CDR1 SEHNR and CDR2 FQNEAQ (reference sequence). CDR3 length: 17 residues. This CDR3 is CASSQGGGSEMNTEAFF. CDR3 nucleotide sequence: TGTGCCAGCAGCCAAGGTGGGGGCTCGGAAATGAACACTGAAGCTTTCTTT.

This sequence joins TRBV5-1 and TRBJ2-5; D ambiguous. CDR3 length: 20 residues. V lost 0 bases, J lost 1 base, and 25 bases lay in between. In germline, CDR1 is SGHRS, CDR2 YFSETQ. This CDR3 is CASSLDYRAGGPLVQETQYF. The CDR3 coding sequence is TGCGCCAGCAGCTTGGATTATCGGGCAGGCGGACCTTTGGTCCAAGAGACCCAGTACTTC. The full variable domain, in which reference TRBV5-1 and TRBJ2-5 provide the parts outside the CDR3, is KAGVTQTPRYLIKTRGQQVTLSCSPISGHRSVSWYQQTPGQGLQFLFEYFSETQRNKGNFPGRFSGRQFSNSRSEMNVSTLELGDSALYLCASSLDYRAGGPLVQETQYFGPGTRLLVL.

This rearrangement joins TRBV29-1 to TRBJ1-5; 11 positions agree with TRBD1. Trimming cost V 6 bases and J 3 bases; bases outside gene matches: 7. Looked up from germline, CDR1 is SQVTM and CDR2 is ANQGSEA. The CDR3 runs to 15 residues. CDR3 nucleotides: TGCAGCGTCGGTGGGACAGGGGGAATCAATCAGCCCCAGCATTTT. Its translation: CSVGGTGGINQPQHF.

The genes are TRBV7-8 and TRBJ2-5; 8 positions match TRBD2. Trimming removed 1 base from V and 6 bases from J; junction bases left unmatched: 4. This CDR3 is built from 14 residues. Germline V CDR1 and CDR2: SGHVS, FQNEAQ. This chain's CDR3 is CASSLVRGGKTQYF. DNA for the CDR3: TGTGCCAGCAGCTTAGTTCGGGGGGGGAAGACCCAGTACTTC.

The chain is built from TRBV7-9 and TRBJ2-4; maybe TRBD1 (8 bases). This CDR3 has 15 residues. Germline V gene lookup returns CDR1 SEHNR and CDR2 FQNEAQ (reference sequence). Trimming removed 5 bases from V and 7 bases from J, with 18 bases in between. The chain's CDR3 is CASSQMTGEGNIQYF. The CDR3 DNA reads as TGTGCCAGCAGCCAAATGACAGGGGAGGGGAACATTCAGTACTTC.

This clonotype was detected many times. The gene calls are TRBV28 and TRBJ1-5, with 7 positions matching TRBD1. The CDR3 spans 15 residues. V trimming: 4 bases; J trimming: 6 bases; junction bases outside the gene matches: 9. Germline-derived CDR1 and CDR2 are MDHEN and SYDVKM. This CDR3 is CASSSIPTGSQPQHF. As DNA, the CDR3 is TGTGCCAGCAGTTCGATCCCGACAGGGAGTCAGCCCCAGCATTTT.

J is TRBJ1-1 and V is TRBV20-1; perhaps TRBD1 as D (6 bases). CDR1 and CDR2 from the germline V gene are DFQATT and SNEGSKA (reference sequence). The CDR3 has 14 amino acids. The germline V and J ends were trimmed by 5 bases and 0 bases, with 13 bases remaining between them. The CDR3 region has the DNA TGCAGTGCTGGTCCGGGACAAGTGAACACTGAAGCTTTCTTT. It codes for CSAGPGQVNTEAFF.